This T cell receptor beta chain comes out of a study of blood T cells in healthy people across ages. Study-wide points: TCR beta diversity was tightly associated with the proportion of naive T cells. It was held that the diversity estimates obtained from one million T cells were underestimates.

A minimum of 6.5 million PBMCs was isolated per sample. Germline assignment: CDR1 MDHEN and CDR2 SYDVKM. The J segment lost 0 bases and the V segment lost 4 bases, leaving 5 bases of the junction unmatched. CDR3 length: 17 residues. A J-beta primer mix and a sample-barcoded 5' primer were used in a second PCR of about 7 to 12 cycles. TCRdb re-called the 5' RACE reads with MiXCR, one entry per CDR3 protein. The sample carries approximately 770,000 distinct CDR3 sequences, 55% to 75% recorded once. Comments on this clonotype: Its target is unknown.

Sequenced sample: blood. This rearrangement joins TRBV28 to TRBJ2-6; 8 nucleotides agree with TRBD1. The source of this sequence is a man aged 25-45 years in good health. In DNA, the CDR3 is TGTGCCAGCAGTTCCCACACAGGGGGCTCTGGGGCCAACGTCCTGACTTTC. The encoded protein is CASSSHTGGSGANVLTF.